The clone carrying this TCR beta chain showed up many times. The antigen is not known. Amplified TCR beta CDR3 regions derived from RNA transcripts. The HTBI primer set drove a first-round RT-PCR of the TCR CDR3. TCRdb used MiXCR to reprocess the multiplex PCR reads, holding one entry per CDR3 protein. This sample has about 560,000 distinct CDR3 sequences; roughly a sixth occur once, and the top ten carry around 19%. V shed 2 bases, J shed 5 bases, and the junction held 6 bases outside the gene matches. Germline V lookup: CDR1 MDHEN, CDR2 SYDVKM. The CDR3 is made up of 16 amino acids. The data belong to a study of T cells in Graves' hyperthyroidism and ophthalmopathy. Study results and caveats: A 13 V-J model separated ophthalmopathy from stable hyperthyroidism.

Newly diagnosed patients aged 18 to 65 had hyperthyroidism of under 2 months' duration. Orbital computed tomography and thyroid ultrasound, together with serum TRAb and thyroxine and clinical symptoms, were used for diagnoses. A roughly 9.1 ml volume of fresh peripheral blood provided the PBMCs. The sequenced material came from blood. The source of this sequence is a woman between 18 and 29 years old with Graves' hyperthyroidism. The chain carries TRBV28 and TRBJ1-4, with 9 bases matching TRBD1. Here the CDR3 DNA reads TGTGCCAGCAGTTTAATCTCCGGGACAGGGAATGAAAAACTGTTTTTT. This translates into CASSLISGTGNEKLFF. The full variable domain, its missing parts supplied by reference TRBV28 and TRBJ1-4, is DVKVTQSSRYLVKRTGEKVFLECVQDMDHENMFWYRQDPGLGLRLIYFSYDVKMKEKGDIPEGYSVSREKKERFSLILESASTNQTSMYLCASSLISGTGNEKLFFGSGTQLSVL.